This record covers a single TCR beta chain. The antigen remains undetermined. With 6 bases removed from V and 5 bases from J, the gap between germline ends came to 16 bases. The CDR3 is 14 residues long. This sample was taken from a study of blood T cells in healthy people across ages. It was roughly 10 milliliters of peripheral blood that were drawn from each donor. A sample-barcoded 5' primer and a J-beta primer mix were used in a second PCR of about 6 to 11 cycles. TCRdb re-derived calls from the 5' RACE reads in MiXCR, one entry per CDR3 protein. The sample consists of about 940,000 distinct CDR3 sequences, about 48% of them appearing once. Findings and limits, study-wide: Higher naive T cell percentage went strongly together with higher TCR beta diversity.

This TCR came from a man younger than 45 in good health. Sequenced material: blood. V and J are TRBV12-3 or TRBV12-4 and TRBJ1-1, with D possibly being TRBD1 (6 bases). The CDR3 reads CASSPTSQGTEAFF. CDR3 bases: TGTGCCAGCAGCCCAACCAGTCAGGGGACTGAAGCTTTCTTT.